This T cell receptor beta chain was found in a study of T cell repertoires in aging, cancer and after chemotherapy. Study-wide background: Over several months to years, re-sampled healthy donor repertoires clearly shared clones.

Rearranged V-D-J TRB sequences were amplified with a mixed TRB-A/B primer pool. TCRdb called the multiplex PCR reads again in MiXCR, with one record for every CDR3 protein. Here the sample spans some 10,000 distinct CDR3 sequences, 35% to 40% being singletons. In this sample, this clonotype turned up a few times. Peripheral blood genomic DNA, not sorted cells or RNA, was the template. This clonotype was sampled from a human donor in good health. Sequenced sample: blood.

DNA of the CDR3: TGTGCCAGCAGCTTTAGCGGGAGTGCGGACTACGAGCAGTACTTC. Translated, it gives CASSFSGSADYEQYF. The V gene is TRBV5-4, the J gene TRBJ2-7; TRBD2 agrees at 9 bases. Germline V gene lookup returns CDR1 SGHNT and CDR2 YYREEE (reference sequence). This CDR3 has 15 amino acids. J gave up 3 bases and V 2 bases, and 6 bases lay outside the gene matches.